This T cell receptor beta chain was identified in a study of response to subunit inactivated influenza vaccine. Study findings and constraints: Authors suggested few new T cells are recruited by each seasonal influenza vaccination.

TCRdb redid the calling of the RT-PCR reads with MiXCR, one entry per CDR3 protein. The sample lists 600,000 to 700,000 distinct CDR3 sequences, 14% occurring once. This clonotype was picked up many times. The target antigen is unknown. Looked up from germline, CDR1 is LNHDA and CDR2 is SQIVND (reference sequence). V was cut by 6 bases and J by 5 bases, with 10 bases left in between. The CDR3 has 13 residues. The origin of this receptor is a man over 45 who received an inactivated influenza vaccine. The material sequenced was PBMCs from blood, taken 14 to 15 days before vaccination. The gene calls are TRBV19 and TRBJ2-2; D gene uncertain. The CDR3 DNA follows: TGTGCCAGTAGCCCCACCCAAACCGGGGAGCTGTTTTTT. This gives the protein CASSPTQTGELFF.